What follows is one T cell receptor beta chain and its context. No antigen is known for it. Germline V gene lookup returns CDR1 SGHKS and CDR2 YYEKEE (reference sequence). The CDR3 spans 16 residues. V was cut by 0 bases and J by 2 bases, with 14 bases left in between. A J-beta primer mix and a sample-barcoded 5' primer were used in a second PCR of about 6 to 12 cycles. Using its own MiXCR run on the 5' RACE reads, TCRdb lists one record per CDR3 protein. The sample gives 950,000 to 1,200,000 distinct CDR3 sequences, roughly two fifths of which show up once; around 12% is in the top ten. Ranging in age from about 6 to 90, the donors were healthy Caucasian individuals from Russia. Each sample yielded at least 7 million isolated PBMCs. These data belong to a study of blood T cells in healthy people across ages. Study-wide points: Compared with aged donors, long-lived donors showed fewer expanded clones, suggesting selection. Diversity estimated from one million T cells was considered an underestimate.

The clonotype comes from a man younger than 35 in good health. V usage is TRBV5-5 and J usage is TRBJ2-5; D gene unclear. The sequencing input was blood. The CDR3 loop reads CASSLGARISQETQYF. The CDR3 DNA sequence: TGTGCCAGCAGCTTGGGGGCGCGCATCTCTCAAGAGACCCAGTACTTC. The variable domain in full, with the rest retrieved from reference TRBV5-5 and TRBJ2-5, is DAGVTQSPTHLIKTRGQQVTLRCSPISGHKSVSWYQQVLGQGPQFIFQYYEKEERGRGNFPDRFSARQFPNYSSELNVNALLLGDSALYLCASSLGARISQETQYFGPGTRLLVL.